One and the same sample provided the 30 T cell receptor beta chains below, sequenced in a study of blood T cell repertoires in COVID-19. Generated by immunoSEQ multiplex PCR, the TCRdb table keeps only in-frame clones and is missing some. The sample carries around 130,000 clones, 82% recorded once. The sequenced sample consisted of peripheral blood. The receptors come from a woman in her 70s with acute or convalescent COVID-19.

This sequence joins TRBV6-5 and TRBJ2-7, with D possibly TRBD1 on 5 matching bases. The ends were cut back, 0 bases at V and 4 bases at J, with 16 bases in the middle. The CDR3 consists of 16 residues. From germline, CDR1 is MNHEY and CDR2 SVGAGI. Here the CDR3 reads CASSYSTPQGGYEQYF. The CDR3, as DNA: TGTGCCAGCAGTTACTCGACTCCTCAGGGTGGGTACGAGCAGTACTTC.

The chain links TRBV24-1 to TRBJ2-3; TRBD2 matches 13 bases. With V trimmed by 2 bases and J by 4 bases, 5 bases remained unmatched. Germline V lookup: CDR1 KGHDR, CDR2 SFDVKD. This CDR3 has 17 residues. The CDR3 loop is CATSDSRLAGGSDTQYF. The CDR3 DNA follows: TGTGCCACCAGTGATTCTCGACTAGCGGGGGGTTCAGATACGCAGTATTTT.

CDR3 in DNA: TGTGCCAGCGGGACAGGGCACTATGGCTACACCTTC. This gives the protein CASGTGHYGYTF. This chain uses TRBV7-2 with TRBJ1-2; 9 nucleotides align to TRBD1. J lost 3 bases, V lost 8 bases, and 1 base had no gene match. Germline V gene data show CDR1 as SGHTA and CDR2 as FQGNSA. The CDR3 contains 12 residues.

This sequence joins TRBV10-3 and TRBJ2-1; 8 nucleotides align to TRBD1. In germline, CDR1 is ENHRY, CDR2 SYGVKD. The CDR3 sequence is 15 residues long. After removal of 2 bases from V and 0 bases from J, the junction contained 0 bases not matched to a gene. The CDR3 nucleotides are TGTGCCATCAGTGAGGACAGGGGCTCCTACAATGAGCAGTTCTTC. Encoded protein: CAISEDRGSYNEQFF.

The chain is built from TRBV29-1 and TRBJ2-2; 10 bases align to TRBD2. This CDR3 spans 17 amino acids. Germline V gene sequence: CDR1 SQVTM, CDR2 ANQGSEA. V was clipped by 5 bases and J by 8 bases; unmatched bases: 17. The CDR3 DNA reads TGCAGCGTTCGCGCTGAAAGACTAGCGGGCCCAAGAGGGGAGCTGTTTTTT. The encoded protein is CSVRAERLAGPRGELFF.

The gene calls are TRBV18 and TRBJ2-3; 9 nucleotides match TRBD2. J gave up 6 bases and V 3 bases, and 13 bases lay outside the gene matches. CDR3 size: 17 residues. Looked up from germline, CDR1 is KGHSH and CDR2 is LQKENI. The CDR3 reads CASSPQMAGGPGDTQYF. The CDR3 coding sequence is TGTGCCAGCTCACCTCAAATGGCGGGGGGGCCCGGTGATACGCAGTATTTT.

This clone was recorded a few times. The chain is built from TRBV13 and TRBJ1-4, with D possibly matching TRBD1 (6 bases). This CDR3 is built from 15 residues. Trimming left V 5 bases short and J 7 bases short, with 17 bases between. Germline CDR1 is PRHDT and CDR2 is FYEKMQ (reference sequence). The CDR3 DNA follows: TGTGCCAGCAGCACGAGAACAGGGTCCATTGAAAAACTGTTTTTT. Protein: CASSTRTGSIEKLFF.

The table lists this clone with a few counts. The rearrangement joins TRBV30 to TRBJ1-5; 7 bases line up with TRBD1. V lost 2 bases and J lost 4; bases outside the gene matches: 8. Germline V gene data show CDR1 as GTSNPN and CDR2 as SVGIG (reference sequence). This CDR3 spans 15 amino acids. The CDR3 is CAWSTRGQLNQPQHF. The CDR3 DNA reads TGTGCCTGGAGTACCAGGGGACAGTTAAATCAGCCCCAGCATTTT.

J is TRBJ1-2 and V is TRBV18; TRBD1 matches 8 bases. Germline values: CDR1 KGHSH, CDR2 LQKENI. V lost 3 bases, J lost 4 bases, and 4 bases stayed unmatched. This CDR3 region has 14 residues. CDR3 sequence: CASSPTGAGYGYTF. CDR3 sequence (DNA): TGTGCCAGCTCACCGACAGGGGCCGGCTATGGCTACACCTTC.

The chain's CDR3 is CASSVEGNGYGYTF. In DNA, the CDR3 is TGTGCCAGCAGCGTAGAGGGGAACGGCTATGGCTACACCTTC. V usage is TRBV9 and J usage is TRBJ1-2; tentatively, D is TRBD1 (5 bases). Trimming shortened V by 0 bases and J by 4 bases, and 10 bases separated the two germline ends. Germline loops: CDR1 SGDLS, CDR2 YYNGEE. The length of the CDR3 is 14 residues.

The rearrangement joins TRBV18 to TRBJ1-2; 10 nucleotides agree with TRBD1. This CDR3 is built from 16 residues. J was trimmed by 2 bases and V by 4 bases; bases with no gene match: 7. Germline CDR1 reads KGHSH; CDR2 reads LQKENI. The CDR3 here is CASSRDRGPWNYGYTF. The CDR3 DNA reads TGTGCCAGCTCACGGGACAGGGGCCCGTGGAACTATGGCTACACCTTC. Using reference TRBV18 and TRBJ1-2 for the parts outside the CDR3, the full variable domain is NAGVMQNPRHLVRRRGQEARLRCSPMKGHSHVYWYRQLPEEGLKFMVYLQKENIIDESGMPKERFSAEFPKEGPSILRIQQVVRGDSAAYFCASSRDRGPWNYGYTFGSGTRLTVV.

DNA for the CDR3: TGTGCCAGCAGCTTACTAAGACCAGGATGGGACACTGAAGCTTTCTTT. Translating it yields CASSLLRPGWDTEAFF. The gene calls are TRBV13 and TRBJ1-1, with D hard to call. Germline loops: CDR1 PRHDT, CDR2 FYEKMQ (reference sequence). The CDR3 contains 16 residues. V gave up 2 bases and J gave up 3 bases, with 16 bases separating them.

This clone was recorded a few times. J is TRBJ1-6 and V is TRBV4-2; D perhaps matches TRBD1 (6 bases). The CDR3 runs 16 residues. Trimming removed 0 bases from V and 5 bases from J, with 11 bases in between. Per the germline V gene, CDR1 is LGHNA and CDR2 is YNFKEQ. The CDR3 DNA sequence: TGTGCCAGCAGCCAAGAATTCTCAGGGGATAATTCACCCCTCCACTTT. It yields the protein CASSQEFSGDNSPLHF.

There are many counts of this clone. The chain joins TRBV4-3 to TRBJ2-1; D remains ambiguous. The V and J ends lost 5 bases and 2 bases respectively, with 13 bases between them. The CDR3 loop spans 15 amino acids. The V gene's germline CDR1 is LGHNA and CDR2 YSLEER. The chain's CDR3 is CASSEFLSAYNEQFF. As DNA, the CDR3 is TGCGCCAGCAGCGAATTTCTATCCGCCTACAATGAGCAGTTCTTC.

This rearrangement joins TRBV6-2 or TRBV6-3 to TRBJ2-1; 7 bases are shared with TRBD1. With 6 bases clipped from V and 4 bases from J, the junction kept 9 bases outside the gene matches. The CDR3 loop spans 15 amino acids. Germline V gene lookup returns CDR1 MNHEY and CDR2 SVGEGT. CDR3: CASSRPGTAYNEQFF. The CDR3 coding sequence is TGTGCCAGCAGCCGACCCGGGACAGCTTACAATGAGCAGTTCTTC.

The V gene is TRBV7-9, the J gene TRBJ2-5; 11 positions match TRBD1. Germline values: CDR1 SEHNR, CDR2 FQNEAQ (reference sequence). The CDR3 extends over 16 amino acids. The V and J ends lost 4 bases and 4 bases, in that order; junction bases with no gene match: 8. The CDR3: CASSSNGQGAIETQYF. CDR3 DNA: TGTGCCAGCAGCTCCAACGGACAGGGGGCAATAGAGACCCAGTACTTC.

This rearrangement joins TRBV7-2 to TRBJ1-1; D is uncertain. This CDR3 is built from 14 residues. Germline V lookup: CDR1 SGHTA, CDR2 FQGNSA. V lost 3 bases to trimming and J lost 1 base, with 9 bases between them. DNA of the CDR3: TGTGCCAGCAGCTTGAGCTTCGGGAACACTGAAGCTTTCTTT. Its translation is CASSLSFGNTEAFF.

V usage is TRBV9 and J usage is TRBJ2-3, with 11 bases fitting TRBD2. The CDR3 runs to 16 residues. CDR1 and CDR2 from the germline V gene are SGDLS and YYNGEE. Losses at the gene ends were 4 bases for V and 2 bases for J; bases not matched to a gene: 6. The CDR3 spells CASSTGLAVLTDTQYF. The CDR3 nucleotides read TGTGCCAGCAGCACGGGACTAGCGGTCCTCACAGATACGCAGTATTTT.

The CDR3 reads CASSTRTGTNEQFF. Written as DNA, the CDR3 is TGTGCCAGCAGTACCAGAACAGGGACCAATGAGCAGTTCTTC. V gene TRBV28 combines with J gene TRBJ2-1, with D possibly TRBD1 on 6 matching bases. Germline V gene data show CDR1 as MDHEN and CDR2 as SYDVKM. V lost 5 bases and J 6 bases, leaving 14 bases between the germline ends. The CDR3 is made up of 14 amino acids.

Here the CDR3 reads CASSTPQGGGYTF. CDR3 coding DNA: TGTGCCAGCAGTACCCCGCAGGGGGGTGGCTACACCTTC. The V and J genes are TRBV12-3 or TRBV12-4 and TRBJ1-2; 7 bases agree with TRBD1. V shed 5 bases and J 7 bases; nucleotides not matched to a gene: 7. This CDR3 is built from 13 residues.

The chain recombines TRBV15 with TRBJ1-1, with 7 bases aligning to TRBD1. The germline gives CDR1 LNHNV, CDR2 YYDKDF (reference sequence). V lost 2 bases to trimming and J lost 1 base; unmatched junction nucleotides: 1. CDR3 length: 14 amino acids. This CDR3 reads CATSRNRGNTEAFF. DNA of the CDR3: TGTGCCACCAGCAGAAACAGGGGGAACACTGAAGCTTTCTTT.

V usage is TRBV15 and J usage is TRBJ2-1; D might be TRBD2 (5 bases). Germline V lookup: CDR1 LNHNV, CDR2 YYDKDF (reference sequence). This CDR3 is 16 amino acids long. V gave up 8 bases and J gave up 1 base, with 18 bases separating them. The CDR3 region is CATAAEKPGSYNEQFF. The CDR3 DNA follows: TGTGCCACCGCAGCAGAGAAACCGGGGTCCTACAATGAGCAGTTCTTC.

This chain connects TRBV3-1 (or the pseudogene TRBV3-2) to TRBJ1-1; D may be TRBD1 (6 bases). Looked up from germline, CDR1 is LGHDT and CDR2 is YNNKEL (reference sequence). CDR3 length: 13 amino acids. The V end was cut by 3 bases, the J end by 10 bases, with 15 bases between. The chain's CDR3 is CASSQRGGHVAFF. The DNA for the CDR3 is TGTGCCAGCAGCCAGAGGGGGGGGCATGTAGCTTTCTTT.

V gene TRBV12-3 or TRBV12-4 combines with J gene TRBJ1-1; 9 bases fit TRBD1. The CDR3 consists of 13 residues. The J segment lost 5 bases and the V segment lost 7 bases, leaving 5 bases of the junction unmatched. In DNA, the CDR3 is TGTGCCAGCACCACAGGGGGCAGGACTGAAGCTTTCTTT. The encoded protein is CASTTGGRTEAFF.

The chain links TRBV4-1 to TRBJ2-3; 8 nucleotides agree with TRBD2. This CDR3 contains 16 residues. V gave up 4 bases and J gave up 2 bases; unmatched junction bases: 8. CDR1 is MGHRA and CDR2 is YSYEKL in the germline V gene. The CDR3 spells CASSPGGSGVTDTQYF. The CDR3 DNA sequence: TGCGCCAGCAGCCCCGGGGGTAGCGGGGTCACAGATACGCAGTATTTT.

This clone was picked up a small number of times. V usage is TRBV29-1 and J usage is TRBJ1-2; no definite D call. Germline values: CDR1 SQVTM, CDR2 ANQGSEA. This CDR3 region has 13 residues. Between the trimmed V and J ends, which lost 7 bases and 8 bases, there was a span of 20 bases. DNA of the CDR3: TGCAGCGGCCGGGCGGGTGGCTTATGGGGCTACACCTTC. Translation gives CSGRAGGLWGYTF.

The chain is built from TRBV11-3 and TRBJ2-7; D remains unclear. Germline values: CDR1 SGHNT, CDR2 YENEEA. Trimming took off 1 base at V and 5 bases at J, with 15 bases between the two ends. The length of the CDR3 is 15 residues. The CDR3 here is CASSLGYVVPDEQYF. The CDR3 nucleotides read TGTGCCAGCAGCTTAGGATATGTTGTCCCGGACGAGCAGTACTTC.

Concerning this clone: Other DNA sequences in the same sample also yield this CDR3. DNA for the CDR3: TGTGCCAGCAGATCGACAGGGAACACTGAAGCTTTCTTT. Amino acid sequence: CASRSTGNTEAFF. The V gene is TRBV12-3 or TRBV12-4, the J gene TRBJ1-1; tentative D call: TRBD1 (6 bases). CDR3 size: 13 residues. The ends were cut back, 6 bases at V and 1 base at J, with 9 bases in the middle.

The V call is TRBV5-6, the J call TRBJ2-5; a possible D gene is TRBD1 (5 bases). Per germline, CDR1 SGHDT and CDR2 YYEEEE. CDR3 length equals 14 residues. V shed 2 bases and J shed 5 bases, with 13 bases lying between them. The CDR3 DNA reads as TGTGCCAGCAGCTTTCCGGCAGGGCGGGAGACCCAGTACTTC. As protein: CASSFPAGRETQYF.

This chain uses TRBV6-2 or TRBV6-3 with TRBJ2-1; D not resolved. The CDR3 sequence is 12 residues long. V was trimmed by 4 bases and J by 5 bases, leaving 6 bases between them. Germline values: CDR1 MNHEY, CDR2 SVGEGT. In nucleotides, the CDR3 is TGTGCCAGCAGTTTACTGGACAATGAGCAGTTCTTC. Translated, it gives CASSLLDNEQFF.